Shown below are 24 T cell receptor beta chains from a single sample sequenced in a study of blood T cell repertoires in COVID-19. Clones were sequenced by immunoSEQ multiplex PCR, and TCRdb holds only the in-frame ones, with some missing. The sample contains about 25,000 clones, around 86% of which appear only once. Material for sequencing was peripheral blood. All receptors come from a middle-aged man with active COVID-19.

J is TRBJ2-3 and V is TRBV7-9; D is possibly TRBD2 (6 bases). In germline, CDR1 is SEHNR, CDR2 FQNEAQ (reference sequence). V lost 11 bases and J 3 bases, leaving 15 bases between the germline ends. The CDR3 spans 13 residues. CDR3 loop: CAWGLVPTDTQYF. The CDR3 nucleotides read TGTGCCTGGGGACTGGTGCCGACAGATACGCAGTATTTT.

This rearrangement joins TRBV28 to TRBJ2-7, with 7 bases fitting TRBD1. Germline CDR1 reads MDHEN; CDR2 reads SYDVKM. Trimming at V came to 4 bases and at J to 2 bases, leaving 5 bases not matched to a gene. The CDR3 runs to 14 residues. CDR3 residues: CASSSGTVAYEQYF. The CDR3 bases are TGTGCCAGCAGTTCTGGGACAGTCGCCTACGAGCAGTACTTC. Supplemented by reference TRBV28 and TRBJ2-7, the full variable domain reads DVKVTQSSRYLVKRTGEKVFLECVQDMDHENMFWYRQDPGLGLRLIYFSYDVKMKEKGDIPEGYSVSREKKERFSLILESASTNQTSMYLCASSSGTVAYEQYFGPGTRLTVT.

The chain recombines TRBV7-9 with TRBJ2-5; perhaps TRBD1 as D (6 bases). Deletions cut 2 bases from V and 2 bases from J, with 15 bases between. CDR3 length equals 16 residues. Per the germline V gene, CDR1 is SEHNR and CDR2 is FQNEAQ (reference sequence). CDR3 in DNA: TGTGCCAGCAGCTTATCGAGGGGGATCGGACAAGAGACCCAGTACTTC. Translation gives CASSLSRGIGQETQYF.

CDR3 sequence (DNA): TGCGCCAGCAGCTTAGCGGGGGGCCTCACAGATACGCAGTATTTT. Amino acids: CASSLAGGLTDTQYF. V gene TRBV5-1 combines with J gene TRBJ2-3, with 9 positions matching TRBD2. V was clipped by 2 bases and J by 2 bases; unmatched bases: 3. Germline CDR1 reads SGHRS; CDR2 reads YFSETQ. The CDR3 is made up of 15 amino acids.

The chain combines TRBV19 with TRBJ2-3; D perhaps matches TRBD2 (5 bases). This CDR3 is built from 18 residues. From germline, CDR1 is LNHDA and CDR2 SQIVND (reference sequence). Trimming left V 5 bases short and J 0 bases short, with 21 bases between. The CDR3 loop is CASSEASGTFSSTDTQYF. The CDR3 DNA reads as TGTGCCAGTAGTGAAGCGAGCGGAACATTTTCTAGCACAGATACGCAGTATTTT.

The chain has TRBV7-9 and TRBJ2-3, with 11 positions matching TRBD2. V was clipped by 4 bases and J by 0 bases; unmatched bases: 6. This CDR3 comprises 17 residues. CDR1 is SEHNR, CDR2 FQNEAQ, per germline (reference sequence). CDR3 DNA: TGTGCCAGCAGCTCGGCCAGACTAGCGGGAAGCACAGATACGCAGTATTTT. It specifies CASSSARLAGSTDTQYF.

The chain carries TRBV6-5 and TRBJ2-7, with D possibly TRBD2 on 7 matching bases. Germline V lookup: CDR1 MNHEY, CDR2 SVGAGI. Trimming pared 4 bases from V and 4 bases from J, leaving 17 bases between. The CDR3 totals 15 residues. The CDR3 region has the DNA TGTGCCAGCAGTTTCAGTGGGGGGGGCTGGTACGAGCAGTACGTC. Protein: CASSFSGGGWYEQYV.

The chain is built from TRBV5-1 and TRBJ2-5, with 11 bases lining up with TRBD2. This CDR3 spans 17 amino acids. V lost 4 bases to trimming and J lost 5 bases; unmatched junction nucleotides: 13. From germline, CDR1 is SGHRS and CDR2 YFSETQ. In DNA, the CDR3 is TGCGCCAGCAGCCGGAATCAACTAGCGGGAGAGGGCGAGACCCAGTACTTC. As protein: CASSRNQLAGEGETQYF.

The genes are TRBV24-1 and TRBJ2-1, with D tentatively TRBD1 (6 bases). V was trimmed by 8 bases and J by 4 bases, leaving 17 bases between them. This CDR3 has 15 amino acids. Germline V CDR1 and CDR2: KGHDR, SFDVKD. DNA for the CDR3: TGTGCCACCAAACCCGGACAGAATCCTTACAATGAGCAGTTCTTC. It yields the protein CATKPGQNPYNEQFF.

The chain couples TRBV4-1 to TRBJ1-5, with 10 bases identical to TRBD1. Germline V gene lookup returns CDR1 MGHRA and CDR2 YSYEKL. Trimming removed 3 bases from V and 5 bases from J; junction bases left unmatched: 7. This CDR3 contains 16 residues. CDR3 sequence (DNA): TGCGCCAGCAGCCACCTAGCCGGGACAGGGGATCAGCCCCAGCATTTT. Residues: CASSHLAGTGDQPQHF.

The chain employs TRBV19 and TRBJ2-5; a possible D gene is TRBD2 (6 bases). Germline-derived CDR1 and CDR2 are LNHDA and SQIVND (reference sequence). The CDR3 has 15 residues. V lost 1 base, J lost 5 bases, and 14 bases lay in between. CDR3 DNA sequence: TGTGCCAGTAGTATAGTCTCGGGACTCACGGAGACCCAGTACTTC. This encodes CASSIVSGLTETQYF.

This chain joins TRBV6-5 and TRBJ2-7; a weak D match, TRBD1 (5 bases). The CDR3 extends over 14 amino acids. V was shortened by 5 bases and J by 2 bases, with 13 bases between the two germline ends. Germline CDR1 is MNHEY and CDR2 is SVGAGI. The CDR3 sequence is CASSSPGLPYEQYV. The DNA for the CDR3 is TGTGCCAGCAGTAGCCCAGGGCTCCCCTACGAGCAGTACGTC.

This chain connects TRBV6-5 to TRBJ2-1; D possibly corresponds to TRBD1 (5 bases). Germline lookup yields CDR1 MNHEY and CDR2 SVGAGI. The CDR3 is 15 amino acids. V was pared by 2 bases and J by 8 bases, with 16 bases between. In nucleotides, the CDR3 is TGTGCCAGCAGTTACCCCTCGGACACCGGCCATGAGCAGTTCTTC. This gives the protein CASSYPSDTGHEQFF.

The genes are TRBV2 and TRBJ2-3, with TRBD2 as a possible D gene (5 bases). Germline CDR1 SNHLY, CDR2 FYNNEI. This CDR3 has 13 residues. V was shortened by 8 bases and J by 6 bases, with 15 bases between the two germline ends. CDR3 residues: CASLSSSGDTQYF. The DNA for the CDR3 is TGTGCCAGCCTCAGCTCTTCGGGGGATACGCAGTATTTT.

This clone was picked up a small number of times. V usage is TRBV5-4 and J usage is TRBJ2-7; perhaps TRBD2 as D (6 bases). This CDR3 has 16 residues. V lost 0 bases and J lost 2, with 15 bases in between. The V gene's germline CDR1 is SGHNT and CDR2 YYREEE (reference sequence). DNA for the CDR3: TGTGCCAGCAGCTTGGTAGGTGGAGGGTGGGCCTACGAGCAGTACTTC. As protein: CASSLVGGGWAYEQYF.

This clone is a singleton in its sample. This sequence joins TRBV28 and TRBJ2-3; 10 bases line up with TRBD1. There are 13 residues in the CDR3. V shed 8 bases, J shed 3 bases, and the junction held 2 bases outside the gene matches. CDR1 is MDHEN, CDR2 SYDVKM, per germline. The CDR3 loop reads CASRDRGTDTQYF. The DNA of the CDR3 is TGTGCCAGCCGGGACAGGGGAACAGATACGCAGTATTTT.

CDR3 sequence: CATSGDRTSEWRMQETQYF. The CDR3 nucleotides are TGTGCCACCAGTGGCGATAGGACTAGCGAGTGGAGGATGCAAGAGACCCAGTACTTC. The genes are TRBV24-1 and TRBJ2-5, with 9 bases that match TRBD2. The germline gives CDR1 KGHDR, CDR2 SFDVKD. The CDR3 loop spans 19 amino acids. Trimming removed 5 bases from V and 2 bases from J; junction bases left unmatched: 17.

V is TRBV19 and J is TRBJ2-5; perhaps TRBD1 as D (5 bases). The CDR3 runs to 16 residues. The V and J ends lost 3 bases and 4 bases respectively, with 18 bases between them. CDR1 and CDR2 from the germline V gene are LNHDA and SQIVND (reference sequence). CDR3 DNA: TGTGCCAGTAGTATCGCCATCAGGGCTAGTGGAGAGACCCAGTACTTC. Translating it yields CASSIAIRASGETQYF.

The chain uses TRBV11-2 and TRBJ1-1; 7 positions agree with TRBD1. In germline, CDR1 is SGHAT, CDR2 FQNNGV. The CDR3 covers 16 residues. The V segment lost 8 bases and the J segment 1 base; nucleotides outside the gene matches: 13. CDR3 amino acids: CASGTHRGSQNTEAFF. The CDR3 DNA sequence: TGTGCCAGCGGGACTCACAGGGGAAGCCAGAACACTGAAGCTTTCTTT.

The count of this clone is one. The rearrangement links TRBV6-2 or TRBV6-3 to TRBJ2-7, with 8 bases aligning to TRBD2. The J segment lost 3 bases and the V segment lost 0 bases, leaving 7 bases of the junction unmatched. This CDR3 contains 16 residues. Germline V gene sequence: CDR1 MNHEY, CDR2 SVGEGT. The CDR3 reads CASSYSRRGANYEQYV. For the CDR3, the DNA is TGTGCCAGCAGTTACTCGAGGCGGGGGGCGAACTACGAGCAGTACGTC.

This clone has just one count. This chain uses TRBV5-1 with TRBJ2-7; D possibly corresponds to TRBD1 (7 bases). The CDR3 sequence is 15 residues long. V was clipped by 4 bases and J by 3 bases, with 17 bases between them. The V gene's germline CDR1 is SGHRS and CDR2 YFSETQ. In nucleotides, the CDR3 is TGCGCCAGCAGCCTAATGACAGGGACTTACTACGAGCAGTACTTC. This sequence encodes CASSLMTGTYYEQYF.

The V gene is TRBV6-5, the J gene TRBJ1-3, with D maybe TRBD1 (5 bases). There are 15 residues in the CDR3. Germline values: CDR1 MNHEY, CDR2 SVGAGI. V gave up 7 bases and J gave up 4 bases, with 17 bases separating them. Here the CDR3 DNA reads TGTGCCAGCATCCCGGACCCAGGGCGGGGAAACACCATATATTTT. Residues: CASIPDPGRGNTIYF.

This clone was picked up one time. This chain uses TRBV11-3 with TRBJ1-2; 7 bases agree with TRBD1. This CDR3 has 11 residues. After removal of 1 base from V and 13 bases from J, the junction contained 3 bases not matched to a gene. CDR1 and CDR2 (germline): SGHNT, YENEEA. The DNA for the CDR3 is TGTGCCAGCAGCTTAGGGGGACAGCTCACCTTC. Its protein product is CASSLGGQLTF.

In DNA, the CDR3 is TGCGCCAGCAGCCAGAGCCAGAGGGACAGCGAAGCTTTCTTT. Translation gives CASSQSQRDSEAFF. The chain uses TRBV4-1 and TRBJ1-1; 7 nucleotides agree with TRBD1. The CDR3 contains 14 residues. The germline gives CDR1 MGHRA, CDR2 YSYEKL. Unmatched junction bases numbered 9, after V lost 3 bases and J lost 8 bases.